This entry lists 19 T cell receptor beta chains sequenced from one sample in a study of shared clonotypes between healthy human individuals. Measured with immunoSEQ multiplex PCR; TCRdb has only the in-frame clones, and not every one. The sample has millions of clones; approximately 95% are singletons. Input material: naive CD4+ T cells from PBMCs. Subset in this sample: CD45RA+ positively selected. All receptors come from a man aged 18 to 35 in good health. Some clones in this sample may be carry-over from other donors' samples.

The chain is built from TRBV9 and TRBJ1-1; no firm D call. CDR1 is SGDLS and CDR2 is YYNGEE in the germline V gene. V was cut by 0 bases and J by 5 bases, with 11 bases left in between. The CDR3 totals 14 residues. CDR3 in DNA: TGTGCCAGCAGCGTAGGAGTTGGTGTAACTGAAGCTTTCTTT. It encodes CASSVGVGVTEAFF. The complete variable domain, with remaining parts taken from reference TRBV9 and TRBJ1-1, reads DSGVTQTPKHLITATGQRVTLRCSPRSGDLSVYWYQQSLDQGLQFLIQYYNGEERAKGNILERFSAQQFPDLHSELNLSSLELGDSALYFCASSVGVGVTEAFFGQGTRLTVV.

This chain connects TRBV2 to TRBJ2-6, with D possibly matching TRBD1 (5 bases). The V gene's germline CDR1 is SNHLY and CDR2 FYNNEI. The CDR3 is made up of 18 amino acids. The V gene lost 6 bases and the J gene lost 0 bases, with 18 bases spanning the gap. The CDR3 DNA reads as TGTGCCAGCAGCCAAGGGGTCTTCTGGAGCTCTGGGGCCAACGTCCTGACTTTC. It yields the protein CASSQGVFWSSGANVLTF. Filled out from reference TRBV2 and TRBJ2-6, the complete variable domain reads EPEVTQTPSHQVTQMGQEVILRCVPISNHLYFYWYRQILGQKVEFLVSFYNNEISEKSEIFDDQFSVERPDGSNFTLKIRSTKLEDSAMYFCASSQGVFWSSGANVLTFGAGSRLTVL.

The chain is built from TRBV28 and TRBJ2-7; 10 nucleotides align to TRBD1. The germline CDR1 and CDR2 sequences are MDHEN and SYDVKM. J gave up 6 bases and V 5 bases, and 10 bases lay outside the gene matches. The CDR3 has 15 residues. The CDR3 coding sequence is TGTGCCAGCAGTCCCCGGACAGGGGGTTCAGTCGAGCAGTACTTC. Protein product: CASSPRTGGSVEQYF.

This chain joins TRBV7-8 and TRBJ2-4, with a tentative D call TRBD2 (6 bases). Trimming took off 10 bases at V and 11 bases at J, with 24 bases between the two ends. The CDR3 has 14 amino acids. CDR1 and CDR2 (germline): SGHVS, FQNEAQ. This CDR3 is CATTRDSRGAFQYF. As DNA, the CDR3 is TGTGCCACCACCAGGGACTCACGAGGGGCTTTTCAGTACTTC.

V and J are TRBV30 and TRBJ2-1; 9 bases fit TRBD1. V gave up 8 bases and J gave up 4 bases; unmatched junction bases: 3. The CDR3 length is 12 residues. The V gene's germline CDR1 is GTSNPN and CDR2 SVGIG (reference sequence). As DNA, the CDR3 is TGTGCCGGCGGGACAGGGTACAATGAGCAGTTCTTC. Amino acids: CAGGTGYNEQFF.

This chain uses TRBV5-1 with TRBJ2-2, with TRBD1 matching over 10 bases. The germline CDR1 and CDR2 sequences are SGHRS and YFSETQ. The CDR3 has 17 residues. The V segment lost 5 bases and the J segment 2 bases; nucleotides outside the gene matches: 9. This chain's CDR3 is CASRTGQGEGNTGELFF. The CDR3 DNA reads as TGCGCCAGCAGAACAGGACAGGGGGAAGGAAACACCGGGGAGCTGTTTTTT.

J is TRBJ2-3 and V is TRBV10-1; D perhaps matches TRBD2 (5 bases). V was shortened by 6 bases and J by 2 bases, with 9 bases between the two germline ends. The CDR3 is 13 amino acids. The germline CDR1 and CDR2 sequences are WNHNN and SYGVQD (reference sequence). Written as DNA, the CDR3 is TGCGCCAGCAGGAGGGATCTCACAGATACGCAGTATTTT. This gives the protein CASRRDLTDTQYF.

The CDR3 reads CASSSSYRDSGANVLTF. The CDR3 DNA is TGTGCCAGCAGCTCTTCATACCGGGACTCTGGGGCCAACGTCCTGACTTTC. The gene calls are TRBV5-6 and TRBJ2-6; maybe TRBD2 (5 bases). CDR3 length: 17 residues. The ends were cut back, 3 bases at V and 0 bases at J, with 13 bases in the middle. Germline values: CDR1 SGHDT, CDR2 YYEEEE.

This clone occurred once. The chain couples TRBV10-3 to TRBJ2-7; TRBD1 matches 9 bases. Germline loops: CDR1 ENHRY, CDR2 SYGVKD. The CDR3 spans 14 residues. The V and J ends lost 0 bases and 5 bases, in that order; junction bases with no gene match: 2. The CDR3 sequence is CAISESRTGDEQYF. The CDR3 DNA is TGTGCCATCAGTGAGTCGAGGACAGGGGACGAGCAGTACTTC.

This chain connects TRBV10-1 to TRBJ2-7; D unclear. The V gene lost 3 bases and the J gene lost 0 bases, with 18 bases spanning the gap. Germline values: CDR1 WNHNN, CDR2 SYGVQD (reference sequence). The CDR3 covers 17 residues. The CDR3 reads CASSEPIDKVFSYEQYF. CDR3 sequence (DNA): TGCGCCAGCAGTGAACCCATTGACAAGGTCTTCTCCTACGAGCAGTACTTC.

Only one count was recorded for this clone. V gene TRBV28 combines with J gene TRBJ1-5; D is uncertain. The V gene's germline CDR1 is MDHEN and CDR2 SYDVKM. Trimming removed 8 bases from V and 2 bases from J, with 16 bases in between. The CDR3 contains 15 residues. The CDR3 nucleotides read TGTGCCAGCGCGGAGGAGGACTGGGGCAATCAGCCCCAGCATTTT. It specifies CASAEEDWGNQPQHF.

The rearrangement joins TRBV10-3 to TRBJ1-4; perhaps TRBD1 as D (6 bases). V was cut by 4 bases and J by 0 bases, with 12 bases left in between. This CDR3 region has 16 residues. CDR1 and CDR2 (germline): ENHRY, SYGVKD. CDR3 residues: CAISGGTSSTNEKLFF. CDR3 coding DNA: TGTGCCATCAGTGGCGGGACATCTTCAACTAATGAAAAACTGTTTTTT.

The V gene is TRBV18, the J gene TRBJ2-7, with D uncertain. This CDR3 spans 16 amino acids. Between the trimmed V and J ends, which lost 5 bases and 0 bases, there was a span of 17 bases. The germline V gene encodes CDR1 KGHSH and CDR2 LQKENI. The CDR3 protein is CASSGGPGATSYEQYF. CDR3 DNA sequence: TGTGCCAGCTCAGGTGGCCCAGGAGCTACCTCCTACGAGCAGTACTTC.

This chain connects TRBV28 to TRBJ1-6; D gene uncertain. Germline V CDR1 and CDR2: MDHEN, SYDVKM. The CDR3 covers 14 residues. Trimming removed 2 bases from V and 7 bases from J, with 9 bases in between. CDR3 DNA: TGTGCCAGCAGTTTACAGAGTTTGAATTCACCCCTCCACTTT. Its translation is CASSLQSLNSPLHF.

The V gene is TRBV6-5, the J gene TRBJ2-1; 9 bases line up with TRBD1. The CDR3 contains 14 residues. Germline loops: CDR1 MNHEY, CDR2 SVGAGI. V lost 7 bases, J lost 7 bases, and 8 bases stayed unmatched. The CDR3 sequence is CASKPGQGQNEQFF. Here the CDR3 DNA reads TGTGCCAGCAAACCGGGACAGGGTCAGAATGAGCAGTTCTTC.

J is TRBJ2-7 and V is TRBV11-3; TRBD1 matches 10 bases. The germline CDR1 and CDR2 sequences are SGHNT and YENEEA. V was pared by 5 bases and J by 5 bases, with 9 bases of the junction left unmatched. The CDR3 has 15 residues. The CDR3 loop reads CASSRDGQGDDEQYF. Written as DNA, the CDR3 is TGTGCCAGCAGCCGCGATGGACAGGGGGACGACGAGCAGTACTTC.

The chain joins TRBV6-6 to TRBJ2-1; tentative D call: TRBD2 (6 bases). This CDR3 region has 14 residues. Trimming took off 11 bases at V and 6 bases at J, with 20 bases between the two ends. The germline gives CDR1 MNHNY, CDR2 SVGAGI (reference sequence). The CDR3: CAAASGGSGNEQFF. DNA for the CDR3: TGTGCCGCCGCCTCCGGGGGTTCGGGCAATGAGCAGTTCTTC.

With respect to this clone: The same CDR3 can be traced to other DNA sequences in this sample. The V and J genes are TRBV27 and TRBJ1-2; tentative D call: TRBD1 (5 bases). Germline values: CDR1 MNHEY, CDR2 SMNVEV (reference sequence). The CDR3 loop spans 15 amino acids. The V gene lost 5 bases and the J gene lost 0 bases, with 13 bases spanning the gap. This chain's CDR3 is CASSPLGATNYGYTF. CDR3 in DNA: TGTGCCAGCAGTCCCCTAGGGGCTACTAACTATGGCTACACCTTC.

V usage is TRBV5-5 and J usage is TRBJ2-2; D possibly corresponds to TRBD1 (6 bases). Trimming left V 4 bases short and J 1 base short, with 14 bases between. CDR3 size: 16 residues. CDR1 is SGHKS and CDR2 is YYEKEE in the germline V gene (reference sequence). The CDR3 reads CASSPPGQLNTGELFF. CDR3 nucleotide sequence: TGTGCCAGCAGCCCCCCTGGACAGTTGAACACCGGGGAGCTGTTTTTT.